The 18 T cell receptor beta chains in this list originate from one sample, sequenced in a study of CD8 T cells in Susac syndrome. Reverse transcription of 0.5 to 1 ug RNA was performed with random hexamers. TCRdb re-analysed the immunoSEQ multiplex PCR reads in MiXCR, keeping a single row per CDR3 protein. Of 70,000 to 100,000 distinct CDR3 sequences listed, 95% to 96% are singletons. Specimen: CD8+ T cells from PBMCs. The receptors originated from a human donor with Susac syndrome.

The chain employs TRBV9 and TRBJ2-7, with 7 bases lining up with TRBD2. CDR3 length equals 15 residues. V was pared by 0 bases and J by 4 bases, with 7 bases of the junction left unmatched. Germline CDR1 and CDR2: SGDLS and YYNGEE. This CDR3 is CASSVAGGRGYEQYF. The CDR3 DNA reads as TGTGCCAGCAGCGTAGCAGGCGGGAGAGGTTACGAGCAGTACTTC.

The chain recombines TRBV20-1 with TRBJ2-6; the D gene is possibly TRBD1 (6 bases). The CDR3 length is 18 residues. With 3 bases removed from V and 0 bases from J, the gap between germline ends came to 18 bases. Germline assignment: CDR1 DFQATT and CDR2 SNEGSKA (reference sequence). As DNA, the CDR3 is TGCAGTGCTAGGGGGGCTGGGACGAGGACCTCTGGGGCCAACGTCCTGACTTTC. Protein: CSARGAGTRTSGANVLTF.

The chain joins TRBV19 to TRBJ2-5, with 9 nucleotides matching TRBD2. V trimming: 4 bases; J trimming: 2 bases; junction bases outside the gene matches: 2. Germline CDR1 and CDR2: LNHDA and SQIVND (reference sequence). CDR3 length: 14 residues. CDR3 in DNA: TGTGCCAGTAGTAATAGCGGGAGACAAGAGACCCAGTACTTC. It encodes CASSNSGRQETQYF. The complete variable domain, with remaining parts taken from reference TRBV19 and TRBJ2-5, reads DGGITQSPKYLFRKEGQNVTLSCEQNLNHDAMYWYRQDPGQGLRLIYYSQIVNDFQKGDIAEGYSVSREKKESFPLTVTSAQKNPTAFYLCASSNSGRQETQYFGPGTRLLVL.

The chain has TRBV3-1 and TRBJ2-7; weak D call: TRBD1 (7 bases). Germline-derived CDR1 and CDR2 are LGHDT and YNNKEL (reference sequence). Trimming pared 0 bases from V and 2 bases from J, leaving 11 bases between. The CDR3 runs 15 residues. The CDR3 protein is CASSQEEGATYEQYF. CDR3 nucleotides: TGTGCCAGCAGCCAAGAGGAGGGGGCGACCTACGAGCAGTACTTC.

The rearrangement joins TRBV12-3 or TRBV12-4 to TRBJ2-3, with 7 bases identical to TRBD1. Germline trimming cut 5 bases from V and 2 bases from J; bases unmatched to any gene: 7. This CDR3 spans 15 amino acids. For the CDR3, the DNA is TGTGCCAGCAGTGACCGGGACAGACCCACAGATACGCAGTATTTT. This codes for CASSDRDRPTDTQYF.

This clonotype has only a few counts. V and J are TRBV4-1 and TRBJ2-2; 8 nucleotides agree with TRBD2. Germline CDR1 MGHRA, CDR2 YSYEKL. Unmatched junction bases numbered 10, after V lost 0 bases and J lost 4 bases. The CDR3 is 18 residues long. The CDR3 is CASSQEGDGGAFTGELFF. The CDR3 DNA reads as TGCGCCAGCAGCCAAGAAGGCGACGGGGGGGCTTTCACCGGGGAGCTGTTTTTT.

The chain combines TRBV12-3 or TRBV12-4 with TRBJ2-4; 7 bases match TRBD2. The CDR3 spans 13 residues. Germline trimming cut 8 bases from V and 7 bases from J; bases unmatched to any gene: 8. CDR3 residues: CASERAGANIQYF. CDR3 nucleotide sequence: TGTGCCAGCGAGCGGGCGGGAGCGAACATTCAGTACTTC.

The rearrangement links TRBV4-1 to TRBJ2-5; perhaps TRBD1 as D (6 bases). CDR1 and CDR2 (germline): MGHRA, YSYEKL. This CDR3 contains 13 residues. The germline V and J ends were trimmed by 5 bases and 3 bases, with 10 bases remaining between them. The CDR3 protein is CASSAPGEETQYF. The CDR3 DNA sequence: TGCGCCAGCAGCGCCCCAGGGGAAGAGACCCAGTACTTC.

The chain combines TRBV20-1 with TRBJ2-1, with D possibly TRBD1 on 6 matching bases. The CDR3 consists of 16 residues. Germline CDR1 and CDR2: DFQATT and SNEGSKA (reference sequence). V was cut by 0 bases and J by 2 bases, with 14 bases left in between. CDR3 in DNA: TGCAGTGCTAGAGACCCAACAGGGATCGCCTACAATGAGCAGTTCTTC. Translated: CSARDPTGIAYNEQFF.

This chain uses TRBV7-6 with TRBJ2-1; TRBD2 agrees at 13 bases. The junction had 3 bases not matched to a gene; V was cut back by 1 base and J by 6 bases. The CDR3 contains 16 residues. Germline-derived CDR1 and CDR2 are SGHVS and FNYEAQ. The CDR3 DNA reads TGTGCCAGCAGCTTAGGAGGACTAGCGGGAGCCAATGAGCAGTTCTTC. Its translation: CASSLGGLAGANEQFF. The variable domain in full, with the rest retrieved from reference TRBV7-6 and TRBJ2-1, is GAGVSQSPRYKVTKRGQDVALRCDPISGHVSLYWYRQALGQGPEFLTYFNYEAQQDKSGLPNDRFSAERPEGSISTLTIQRTEQRDSAMYRCASSLGGLAGANEQFFGPGTRLTVL.

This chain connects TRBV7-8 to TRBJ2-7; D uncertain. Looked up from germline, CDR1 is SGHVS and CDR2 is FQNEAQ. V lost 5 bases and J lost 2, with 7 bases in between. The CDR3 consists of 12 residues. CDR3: CASSQTTYEQYV. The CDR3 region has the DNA TGTGCCAGCAGCCAGACCACCTACGAGCAGTACGTC.

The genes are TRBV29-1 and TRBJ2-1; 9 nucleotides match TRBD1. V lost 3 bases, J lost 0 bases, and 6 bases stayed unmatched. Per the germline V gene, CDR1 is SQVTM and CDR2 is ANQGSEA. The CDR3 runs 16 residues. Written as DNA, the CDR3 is TGCAGCGTTGACTCTGACAGGGGGGGCTCCTACAATGAGCAGTTCTTC. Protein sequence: CSVDSDRGGSYNEQFF.

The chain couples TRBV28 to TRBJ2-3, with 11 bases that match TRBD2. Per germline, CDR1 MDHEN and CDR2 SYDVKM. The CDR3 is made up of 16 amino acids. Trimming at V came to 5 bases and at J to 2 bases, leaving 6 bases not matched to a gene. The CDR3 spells CASSPGLAGYTDTQYF. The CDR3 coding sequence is TGTGCCAGCAGTCCCGGACTAGCGGGTTACACAGATACGCAGTATTTT.

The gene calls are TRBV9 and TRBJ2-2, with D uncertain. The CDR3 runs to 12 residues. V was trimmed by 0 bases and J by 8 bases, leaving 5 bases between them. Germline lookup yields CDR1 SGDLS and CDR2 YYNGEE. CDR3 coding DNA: TGTGCCAGCAGCGTAGAACCGGGGGAGCTGTTTTTT. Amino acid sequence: CASSVEPGELFF.

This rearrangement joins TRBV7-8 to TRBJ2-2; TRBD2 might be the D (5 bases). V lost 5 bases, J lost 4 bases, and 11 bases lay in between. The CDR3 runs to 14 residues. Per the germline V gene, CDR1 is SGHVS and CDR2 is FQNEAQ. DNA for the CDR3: TGTGCCAGCAGCCCGTGGAGCGGCACCGGGGAGCTGTTTTTT. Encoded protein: CASSPWSGTGELFF. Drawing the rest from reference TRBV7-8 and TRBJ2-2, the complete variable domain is GAGVSQSPRYKVAKRGQDVALRCDPISGHVSLFWYQQALGQGPEFLTYFQNEAQLDKSGLPSDRFFAERPEGSVSTLKIQRTQQEDSAVYLCASSPWSGTGELFFGEGSRLTVL.

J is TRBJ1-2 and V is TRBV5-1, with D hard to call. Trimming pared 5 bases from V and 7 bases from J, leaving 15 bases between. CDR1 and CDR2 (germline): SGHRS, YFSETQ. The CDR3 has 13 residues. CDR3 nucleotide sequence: TGCGCCAGCAGGCCAGAGGGCCCGTCTGGCTACACCTTC. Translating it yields CASRPEGPSGYTF.

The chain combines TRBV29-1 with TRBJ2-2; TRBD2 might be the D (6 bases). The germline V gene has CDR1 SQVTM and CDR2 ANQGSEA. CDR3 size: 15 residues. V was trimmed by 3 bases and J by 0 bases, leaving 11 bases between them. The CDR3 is CSVEEGGANTGELFF. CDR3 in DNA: TGCAGCGTTGAGGAGGGCGGTGCGAACACCGGGGAGCTGTTTTTT.

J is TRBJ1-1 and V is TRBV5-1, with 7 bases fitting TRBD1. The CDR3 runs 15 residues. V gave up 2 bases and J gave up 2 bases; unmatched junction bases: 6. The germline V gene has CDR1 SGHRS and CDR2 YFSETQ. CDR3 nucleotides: TGCGCCAGCAGCTTATTGGAGGGGGCAAACACTGAAGCTTTCTTT. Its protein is CASSLLEGANTEAFF.